This TCR beta chain is from a study of neurological immune-mediated disorders. Broader study findings: HTLV-1-associated myelopathy had the most TCR clonal expansion, whereas multiple sclerosis had the least (lower than in healthy controls).

2 million unsorted PBMCs were stored in RNAlater at -80 °C before RNA extraction. Worth noting for this clonotype: Antigen: not known.

The cDNA was produced through 5'RACE with 10-nucleotide random UMIs. TCRdb reanalysed the 5' RACE reads using MiXCR and keeps one entry per CDR3 protein. Found here are tens of thousands of distinct CDR3 sequences, just under 4.5% of them singletons; the top ten hold 5.5% to 6.5%. This CDR3 is 16 amino acids long. Trimming removed 2 bases from V and 0 bases from J, with 11 bases in between. Germline V gene data show CDR1 as SGHRS and CDR2 as YFSETQ. Material for sequencing was PBMCs. This sequence was found in a woman aged 60-75 years with multiple sclerosis. The chain recombines TRBV5-1 with TRBJ2-2; D uncertain. The CDR3 nucleotides read TGCGCCAGCAGCTTCTCCCCAGGCGCGAACACCGGGGAGCTGTTTTTT. Translated, it gives CASSFSPGANTGELFF.